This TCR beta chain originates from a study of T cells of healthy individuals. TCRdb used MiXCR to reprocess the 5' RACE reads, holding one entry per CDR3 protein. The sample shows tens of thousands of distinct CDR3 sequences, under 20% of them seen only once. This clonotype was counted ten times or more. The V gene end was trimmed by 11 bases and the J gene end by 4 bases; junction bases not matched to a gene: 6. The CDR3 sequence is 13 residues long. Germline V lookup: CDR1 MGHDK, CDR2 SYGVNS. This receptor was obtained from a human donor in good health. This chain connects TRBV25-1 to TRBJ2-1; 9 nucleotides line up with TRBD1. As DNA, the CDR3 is TGTGCCGTGGGACAGGGAGGGTACAATGAGCAGTTCTTC. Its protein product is CAVGQGGYNEQFF.